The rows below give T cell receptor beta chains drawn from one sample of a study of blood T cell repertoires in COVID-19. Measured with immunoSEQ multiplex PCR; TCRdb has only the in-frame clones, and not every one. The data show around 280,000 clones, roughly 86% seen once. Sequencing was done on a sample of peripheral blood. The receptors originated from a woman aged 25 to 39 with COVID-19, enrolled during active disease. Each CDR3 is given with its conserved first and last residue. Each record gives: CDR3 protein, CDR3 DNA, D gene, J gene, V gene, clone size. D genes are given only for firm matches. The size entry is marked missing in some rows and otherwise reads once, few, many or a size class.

CASSDPPGYNSPLHF	TGTGCCAGCAGTGACCCCCCAGGCTATAATTCACCCCTCCACTTT	-	TRBJ1-6	TRBV2	-
CASSQVYGGSDEQYF	TGTGCCAGCAGCCAGGTTTACGGGGGGTCGGATGAGCAGTACTTC	TRBD2	TRBJ2-7	TRBV5-4	-
CASSSGSYNSPLHF	TGCGCCAGCAGTTCCGGGAGTTATAATTCACCCCTCCACTTT	-	TRBJ1-6	TRBV23-1	-
CASRGTGEDTQYF	TGCGCCAGCAGAGGGACGGGGGAGGATACGCAGTATTTT	-	TRBJ2-3	TRBV10-1	-
CASSVRTSALFTDTQYF	TGTGCCAGCAGCGTCCGGACTAGCGCGCTATTCACAGATACGCAGTATTTT	TRBD2	TRBJ2-3	TRBV5-4	-
CASGGAVSDTQYF	TGTGCCAGCGGGGGGGCTGTGTCAGATACGCAGTATTTT	-	TRBJ2-3	TRBV7-9	-
CASGASWDTQYF	TGCGCCAGCGGGGCCTCGTGGGATACGCAGTATTTT	-	TRBJ2-3	TRBV10-2	-
CASSEWDRGPAEKLFF	TGTGCCAGCAGTGAGTGGGACAGGGGGCCGGCTGAAAAACTGTTTTTT	TRBD1	TRBJ1-4	TRBV6-1	-
CASSPTGYSTEAFF	TGTGCCAGCAGCCCCACAGGGTACTCCACTGAAGCTTTCTTT	-	TRBJ1-1	TRBV6-2/TRBV6-3	-
CSVEASGGAYTGELFF	TGCAGCGTTGAAGCTAGCGGGGGCGCCTACACCGGGGAGCTGTTTTTT	TRBD2	TRBJ2-2	TRBV29-1	-
CASSSLSKEGYTF	TGTGCCAGCAGCTCCCTTAGCAAGGAGGGCTACACCTTC	-	TRBJ1-2	TRBV2	-
CASSPAPRGINEKLFF	TGTGCCAGCAGCCCAGCCCCAAGGGGAATTAATGAAAAACTGTTTTTT	-	TRBJ1-4	TRBV4-2	-
CASSQWAAWEGTDTQYF	TGTGCCAGCAGCCAATGGGCCGCCTGGGAGGGCACAGATACGCAGTATTTT	-	TRBJ2-3	TRBV16	-
CASSQDWLGGYGYTF	TGCGCCAGCAGCCAAGATTGGTTAGGCGGCTATGGCTACACCTTC	-	TRBJ1-2	TRBV4-1	-
CASSDRGTGGPYGYTF	TGTGCCAGTTCCGACAGGGGAACAGGCGGGCCCTATGGCTACACCTTC	TRBD1	TRBJ1-2	TRBV19	-
CASRRETGGSGELFF	TGTGCCAGCAGGAGGGAGACAGGAGGATCCGGGGAGCTGTTTTTT	-	TRBJ2-2	TRBV2	-
CASSLVATGSYGYTF	TGTGCCAGCAGCTTAGTTGCGACAGGGAGCTATGGCTACACCTTC	TRBD1	TRBJ1-2	TRBV11-2	-
CSAMTGSGYTF	TGCAGCGCTATGACAGGGTCTGGCTACACCTTC	TRBD1	TRBJ1-2	TRBV29-1	-
CASSPGLAGGDRYEQYF	TGCGCCAGCAGCCCGGGACTAGCGGGGGGGGACCGTTACGAGCAGTACTTC	TRBD2	TRBJ2-7	TRBV5-1	-
CASSFGQGLVEQYF	TGCGCCAGCAGCTTTGGCCAGGGTCTAGTCGAGCAGTACTTC	-	TRBJ2-7	TRBV5-1	-
CASSLAVAGVDTQYF	TGTGCCAGCAGCTTAGCGGTAGCGGGGGTAGATACGCAGTATTTT	TRBD2	TRBJ2-3	TRBV7-8	-
CASSGDWIAKADTQYF	TGTGCCAGCAGTGGGGACTGGATTGCAAAGGCAGATACGCAGTATTTT	-	TRBJ2-3	TRBV25-1	-
CASKQTGIGSEAFF	TGTGCCAGTAAACAAACAGGGATCGGGTCTGAAGCTTTCTTT	-	TRBJ1-1	TRBV18	-
CASSRLTGGPADTQYF	TGCGCCAGCAGCAGGTTGACGGGGGGGCCAGCAGATACGCAGTATTTT	TRBD2	TRBJ2-3	TRBV5-1	-
CASSRPRERGGPYNEQFF	TGTGCCAGTAGTAGACCGAGGGAGCGGGGGGGCCCCTACAATGAGCAGTTCTTC	TRBD2	TRBJ2-1	TRBV19	-
CASRLQGSQPQHF	TGTGCCAGCAGACTACAGGGAAGCCAGCCCCAGCATTTT	-	TRBJ1-5	TRBV27	-
CASSLAGFRMNTEAFF	TGCGCCAGCAGCTTGGCAGGGTTCAGGATGAACACTGAAGCTTTCTTT	-	TRBJ1-1	TRBV5-1	once
CASSYDAAGGWKTQYF	TGTGCCAGCAGTTACGACGCAGCGGGGGGCTGGAAGACCCAGTACTTC	TRBD2	TRBJ2-5	TRBV6-5	-
CASGRQPYEQYF	TGTGCCAGCGGACGACAGCCCTACGAGCAGTACTTC	-	TRBJ2-7	TRBV6-5	once